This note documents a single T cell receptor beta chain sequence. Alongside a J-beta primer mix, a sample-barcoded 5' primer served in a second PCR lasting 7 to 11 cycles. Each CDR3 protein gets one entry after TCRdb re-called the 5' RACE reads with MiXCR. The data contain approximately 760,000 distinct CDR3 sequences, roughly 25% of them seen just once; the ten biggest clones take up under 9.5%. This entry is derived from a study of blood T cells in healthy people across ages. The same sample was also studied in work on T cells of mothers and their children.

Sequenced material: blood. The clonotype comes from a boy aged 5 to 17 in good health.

The CDR3 sequence: CSVENEEKETQYF. CDR3 bases: TGCAGCGTTGAAAATGAGGAAAAAGAGACCCAGTACTTC. This chain uses TRBV29-1 with TRBJ2-5; D not resolved. The V end was cut by 2 bases, the J end by 3 bases, with 10 bases between. CDR3 length equals 13 residues. CDR1 and CDR2 from the germline V gene are SQVTM and ANQGSEA.